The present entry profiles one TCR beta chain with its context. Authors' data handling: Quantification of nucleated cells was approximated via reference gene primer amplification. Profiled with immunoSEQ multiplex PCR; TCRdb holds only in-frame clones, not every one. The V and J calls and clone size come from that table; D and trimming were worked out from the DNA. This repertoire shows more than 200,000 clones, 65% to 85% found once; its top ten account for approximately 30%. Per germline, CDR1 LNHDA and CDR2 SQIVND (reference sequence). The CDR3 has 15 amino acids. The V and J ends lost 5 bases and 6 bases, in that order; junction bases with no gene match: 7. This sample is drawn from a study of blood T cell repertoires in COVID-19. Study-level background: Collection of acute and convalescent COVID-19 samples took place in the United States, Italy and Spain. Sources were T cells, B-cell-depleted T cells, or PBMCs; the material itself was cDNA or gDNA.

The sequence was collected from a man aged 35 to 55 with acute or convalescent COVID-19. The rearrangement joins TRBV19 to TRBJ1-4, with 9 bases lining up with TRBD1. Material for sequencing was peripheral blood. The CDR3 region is CASSVPGTGYEKLFF. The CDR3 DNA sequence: TGTGCCAGTAGTGTCCCCGGGACAGGGTATGAAAAACTGTTTTTT.